Below are 25 T cell receptor beta chains sequenced from a single sample in a study of blood T cell repertoires in COVID-19. Measured with immunoSEQ multiplex PCR; TCRdb has only the in-frame clones, and not every one. The sample yields roughly 120,000 clones, 70% to 85% seen once. Sequenced input: peripheral blood. The receptors were sampled from a woman aged 60-75 years with acute or convalescent COVID-19.

Comments on this clone: The sample has other DNA sequences that encode this CDR3 too. This sequence joins TRBV5-1 and TRBJ1-1, with TRBD1 as a possible D gene (5 bases). Trimming cost V 3 bases and J 1 base, with 7 bases left between them. CDR1 SGHRS and CDR2 YFSETQ come from the germline V gene. The CDR3 covers 13 residues. CDR3 region: CASSSGQNTEAFF. CDR3 nucleotides: TGCGCCAGCAGCTCCGGACAGAACACTGAAGCTTTCTTT.

The V gene is TRBV6-5, the J gene TRBJ1-2, with D perhaps TRBD1 (5 bases). The CDR3 is made up of 13 amino acids. Germline CDR1 MNHEY, CDR2 SVGAGI. Trimming shortened V by 7 bases and J by 3 bases, and 12 bases separated the two germline ends. CDR3 nucleotide sequence: TGTGCCAGCAACCCCCTAGGGGACTATGGCTACACCTTC. It codes for CASNPLGDYGYTF.

The rearrangement uses TRBV5-1 and TRBJ2-1; no definite D call. The V and J ends lost 4 bases and 8 bases respectively, with 16 bases between them. Per the germline V gene, CDR1 is SGHRS and CDR2 is YFSETQ. This CDR3 comprises 14 residues. The chain's CDR3 is CASSLEWAGDEQFF. CDR3 DNA: TGCGCCAGCAGCCTTGAGTGGGCAGGTGATGAGCAGTTCTTC.

This clone was seen many times. This chain connects TRBV6-5 to TRBJ1-2, with a weak D call TRBD1 (6 bases). The CDR3 spans 15 residues. V dropped 5 bases and J dropped 5 bases, with 18 bases sitting between them. Germline V gene lookup returns CDR1 MNHEY and CDR2 SVGAGI. The chain's CDR3 is CASSPSLVGAYGYTF. The CDR3 DNA reads as TGTGCCAGCAGTCCCTCCCTTGTGGGGGCTTATGGCTACACCTTC.

The V gene is TRBV9, the J gene TRBJ1-4; maybe TRBD1 (6 bases). V was cut by 3 bases and J by 0 bases, with 9 bases left in between. This CDR3 has 15 residues. Looked up from germline, CDR1 is SGDLS and CDR2 is YYNGEE. CDR3 residues: CASSARQATNEKLFF. In nucleotides, the CDR3 is TGTGCCAGCAGCGCCCGACAGGCAACTAATGAAAAACTGTTTTTT.

V usage is TRBV6-6 and J usage is TRBJ1-3; the D is unclear. Germline CDR1 and CDR2: MNHNY and SVGAGI (reference sequence). V was clipped by 5 bases and J by 1 base, with 6 bases between them. CDR3 length: 13 amino acids. The CDR3 DNA sequence: TGTGCCAGCAGTCCCCCTTCTGGAAACACCATATATTTT. As protein: CASSPPSGNTIYF.

This chain joins TRBV19 and TRBJ1-4; the D is unclear. Germline V CDR1 and CDR2: LNHDA, SQIVND (reference sequence). Trimming left V 7 bases short and J 7 bases short, with 22 bases between. The length of the CDR3 is 16 residues. Written as DNA, the CDR3 is TGTGCCAGTACCAAAACCACGCCAGGCGTCGGTGAAAAACTGTTTTTT. Its protein is CASTKTTPGVGEKLFF.

This clone was counted a single time. The chain combines TRBV5-4 with TRBJ2-5, with 7 bases identical to TRBD2. Trimming removed 2 bases from V and 5 bases from J; junction bases left unmatched: 9. CDR1 and CDR2 from the germline V gene are SGHNT and YYREEE (reference sequence). The CDR3 is made up of 15 amino acids. CDR3 sequence (DNA): TGTGCCAGCAGCTTTGATGGGGCCGGGGGGGAGACCCAGTACTTC. Its protein is CASSFDGAGGETQYF.

The V and J genes are TRBV29-1 and TRBJ1-1, with TRBD1 matching 8 bases. Germline trimming cut 7 bases from V and 1 base from J; bases unmatched to any gene: 5. The CDR3 is 13 amino acids. The germline V gene has CDR1 SQVTM and CDR2 ANQGSEA. CDR3 sequence reads: CSAPGQGNTEAFF. The CDR3, as DNA: TGCAGCGCCCCTGGACAGGGGAACACTGAAGCTTTCTTT.

The chain links TRBV4-1 to TRBJ1-1; the match to TRBD1 covers 7 bases. V was clipped by 2 bases and J by 1 base; unmatched bases: 10. The V gene's germline CDR1 is MGHRA and CDR2 YSYEKL. This CDR3 contains 17 residues. The CDR3 DNA follows: TGCGCCAGCAGCCAACTTATGGCAGGGGGATCGAACACTGAAGCTTTCTTT. Its protein product is CASSQLMAGGSNTEAFF.

The chain couples TRBV2 to TRBJ2-5; 12 bases are a match to TRBD1. The V gene end was trimmed by 4 bases and the J gene end by 4 bases; junction bases not matched to a gene: 4. In germline, CDR1 is SNHLY, CDR2 FYNNEI. The CDR3 totals 15 residues. The CDR3 sequence is CASSGDRGRGETQYF. In nucleotides, the CDR3 is TGTGCCAGCAGTGGGGACAGGGGGCGGGGAGAGACCCAGTACTTC.

J is TRBJ1-1 and V is TRBV5-1; D is unclear. The CDR3 runs to 13 residues. Trimming took off 1 base at V and 5 bases at J, with 9 bases between the two ends. The germline V gene has CDR1 SGHRS and CDR2 YFSETQ. DNA of the CDR3: TGCGCCAGCAGCTTGCTCGGGAGTACTGAAGCTTTCTTT. It is translated as CASSLLGSTEAFF.

The genes are TRBV10-3 and TRBJ2-3; TRBD2 matches 13 bases. V lost 10 bases, J lost 2 bases, and 9 bases stayed unmatched. Germline V CDR1 and CDR2: ENHRY, SYGVKD. The CDR3 is 16 amino acids. The CDR3 nucleotides read TGTGCCACGTCCGGGACTAGCGGGGCCGACACAGATACGCAGTATTTT. Translated: CATSGTSGADTDTQYF.

The chain recombines TRBV27 with TRBJ1-1; the D gene is possibly TRBD1 (6 bases). V lost 2 bases and J 0 bases, leaving 16 bases between the germline ends. The CDR3 spans 17 residues. CDR1 MNHEY and CDR2 SMNVEV come from the germline V gene (reference sequence). This CDR3 reads CASSLKGGTGLNTEAFF. The DNA of the CDR3 is TGTGCCAGCAGTTTAAAAGGGGGTACAGGGTTGAACACTGAAGCTTTCTTT.

V usage is TRBV2 and J usage is TRBJ1-6, with TRBD1 identical over 10 bases. The V and J ends lost 5 bases and 9 bases, in that order; junction bases with no gene match: 7. CDR1 and CDR2 from the germline V gene are SNHLY and FYNNEI. This CDR3 is built from 15 residues. CDR3 in amino acids: CASSIRDRGISPLHF. CDR3 bases: TGTGCCAGCAGTATCAGGGACAGGGGAATTTCACCCCTCCACTTT.

The V call is TRBV19, the J call TRBJ2-1; 7 bases fit TRBD1. V gave up 4 bases and J gave up 5 bases; unmatched junction bases: 5. This CDR3 is built from 14 residues. CDR1 and CDR2 from the germline V gene are LNHDA and SQIVND (reference sequence). The CDR3 sequence: CASSTWDRDNEQFF. DNA of the CDR3: TGTGCCAGTAGTACCTGGGACAGAGACAATGAGCAGTTCTTC.

This clone was seen a handful of times. The genes are TRBV19 and TRBJ1-1; 8 nucleotides align to TRBD1. Germline CDR1 is LNHDA and CDR2 is SQIVND (reference sequence). The CDR3 contains 14 residues. V trimming: 6 bases; J trimming: 4 bases; junction bases outside the gene matches: 7. This chain's CDR3 is CASRADRGSTEAFF. The CDR3 coding sequence is TGTGCCAGTAGAGCTGACAGGGGAAGCACTGAAGCTTTCTTT.

The rearrangement links TRBV10-3 to TRBJ1-1; D is unresolved. Trimming stripped 10 bases from V and 2 bases from J, with 11 bases between. Germline assignment: CDR1 ENHRY and CDR2 SYGVKD. This CDR3 is 12 amino acids long. The DNA for the CDR3 is TGTGCCACATCGGTACCTAACACTGAAGCTTTCTTT. Residues: CATSVPNTEAFF.

The chain has TRBV19 and TRBJ1-2, with a tentative D call TRBD1 (6 bases). Germline V gene lookup returns CDR1 LNHDA and CDR2 SQIVND (reference sequence). V was trimmed by 6 bases and J by 3 bases, leaving 17 bases between them. The CDR3 spans 15 residues. The CDR3 reads CASSRNREMDYGYTF. In DNA form, the CDR3 reads TGTGCCAGTAGCAGGAACAGGGAGATGGACTATGGCTACACCTTC. Full variable domain (outside the CDR3, taken from reference TRBV19 and TRBJ1-2): DGGITQSPKYLFRKEGQNVTLSCEQNLNHDAMYWYRQDPGQGLRLIYYSQIVNDFQKGDIAEGYSVSREKKESFPLTVTSAQKNPTAFYLCASSRNREMDYGYTFGSGTRLTVV.

The CDR3 nucleotides read TGTGCCTGGACAGGGGGCTTCTCTGGAAACACCATATATTTT. Amino acid sequence: CAWTGGFSGNTIYF. The chain uses TRBV30 and TRBJ1-3, with 8 bases that match TRBD1. The CDR3 is made up of 14 amino acids. Per germline, CDR1 GTSNPN and CDR2 SVGIG (reference sequence). V shed 4 bases, J shed 0 bases, and the junction held 2 bases outside the gene matches.

The count of this clone is one. The CDR3, as DNA: TGTGCCACCAAGTTTGGACAGTCCTATGGCTACACCTTC. This codes for CATKFGQSYGYTF. The chain is built from TRBV19 and TRBJ1-2; D possibly corresponds to TRBD1 (6 bases). The CDR3 length is 13 residues. Germline CDR1 LNHDA, CDR2 SQIVND (reference sequence). Trimming shortened V by 10 bases and J by 4 bases, and 16 bases separated the two germline ends. The variable domain in full, completed from reference TRBV19 and TRBJ1-2, reads DGGITQSPKYLFRKEGQNVTLSCEQNLNHDAMYWYRQDPGQGLRLIYYSQIVNDFQKGDIAEGYSVSREKKESFPLTVTSAQKNPTAFYLCATKFGQSYGYTFGSGTRLTVV.

The chain links TRBV5-1 to TRBJ1-2; 8 nucleotides agree with TRBD1. CDR1 is SGHRS and CDR2 is YFSETQ in the germline V gene. The CDR3 is 14 residues long. V trimming: 2 bases; J trimming: 6 bases; junction bases outside the gene matches: 6. For the CDR3, the DNA is TGCGCCAGCAGCTTCGGCGACAGGGGAGATGGCTACACCTTC. Its translation is CASSFGDRGDGYTF.

This chain uses TRBV6-6 with TRBJ2-2; tentatively, D is TRBD2 (5 bases). The CDR3 runs to 16 residues. Germline CDR1 reads MNHNY; CDR2 reads SVGAGI (reference sequence). Trimming took off 0 bases at V and 2 bases at J, with 10 bases between the two ends. CDR3 sequence (DNA): TGTGCCAGCAGTTACTCGGGCGGGCCCAACACCGGGGAGCTGTTTTTT. The encoded protein is CASSYSGGPNTGELFF.

The rearrangement joins TRBV24-1 to TRBJ1-2; D possibly corresponds to TRBD1 (6 bases). Deletions cut 4 bases from V and 8 bases from J, with 22 bases between. Germline CDR1 and CDR2: KGHDR and SFDVKD. CDR3 length equals 16 residues. CDR3 coding DNA: TGTGCCACCAGTGAGAGCAGGGGAGGGCATATCCGGGGCTACACCTTC. It yields the protein CATSESRGGHIRGYTF.

This chain uses TRBV2 with TRBJ2-3; TRBD2 might be the D (5 bases). CDR3 size: 15 residues. Trimming took 8 bases from V and 1 from J, leaving 16 bases between them. Germline loops: CDR1 SNHLY, CDR2 FYNNEI. The CDR3 DNA is TGTGCCAGCCTTATCGGGGTCTCTCGCACAGATACGCAGTATTTT. Amino acid sequence: CASLIGVSRTDTQYF.